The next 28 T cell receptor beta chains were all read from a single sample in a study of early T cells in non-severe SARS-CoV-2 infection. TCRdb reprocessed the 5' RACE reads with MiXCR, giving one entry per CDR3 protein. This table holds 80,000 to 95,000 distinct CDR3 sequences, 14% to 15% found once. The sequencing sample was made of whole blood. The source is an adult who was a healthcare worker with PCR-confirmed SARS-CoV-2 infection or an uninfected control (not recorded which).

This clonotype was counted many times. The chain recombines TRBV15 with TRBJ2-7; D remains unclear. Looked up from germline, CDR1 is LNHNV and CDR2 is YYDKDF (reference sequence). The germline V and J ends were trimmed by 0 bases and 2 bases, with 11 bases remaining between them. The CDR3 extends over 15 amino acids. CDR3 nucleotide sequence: TGTGCCACCAGCAGAGAGCCAGGTTCTCCCTACGAGCAGTACTTC. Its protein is CATSREPGSPYEQYF.

The DNA of the CDR3 is TGTGCCAGCAGTCCTCGGGACAGGGGCCTCAACACTGAAGCTTTCTTT. This sequence encodes CASSPRDRGLNTEAFF. J is TRBJ1-1 and V is TRBV6-6; 10 positions match TRBD1. In germline, CDR1 is MNHNY, CDR2 SVGAGI (reference sequence). There are 16 residues in the CDR3. The trim removed 5 bases at V and 2 bases at J, leaving 8 bases unmatched.

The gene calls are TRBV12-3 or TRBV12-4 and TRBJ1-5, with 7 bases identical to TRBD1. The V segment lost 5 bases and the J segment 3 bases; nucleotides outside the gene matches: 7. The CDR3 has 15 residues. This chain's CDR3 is CASSTITGANQPQHF. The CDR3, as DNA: TGTGCCAGCAGTACGATAACAGGGGCCAATCAGCCCCAGCATTTT.

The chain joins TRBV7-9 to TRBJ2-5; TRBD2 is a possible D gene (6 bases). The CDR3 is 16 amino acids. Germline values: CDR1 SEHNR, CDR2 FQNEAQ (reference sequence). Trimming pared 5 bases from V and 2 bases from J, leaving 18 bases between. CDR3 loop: CASSPQAGTLQETQYF. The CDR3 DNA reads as TGTGCCAGCAGCCCCCAGGCGGGGACCCTTCAAGAGACCCAGTACTTC.

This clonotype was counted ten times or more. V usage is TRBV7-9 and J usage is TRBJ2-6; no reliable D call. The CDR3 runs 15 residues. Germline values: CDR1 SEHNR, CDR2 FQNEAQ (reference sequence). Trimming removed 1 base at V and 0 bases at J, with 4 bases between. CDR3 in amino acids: CASSLEGSGANVLTF. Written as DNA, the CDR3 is TGTGCCAGCAGCTTAGAAGGCTCTGGGGCCAACGTCCTGACTTTC.

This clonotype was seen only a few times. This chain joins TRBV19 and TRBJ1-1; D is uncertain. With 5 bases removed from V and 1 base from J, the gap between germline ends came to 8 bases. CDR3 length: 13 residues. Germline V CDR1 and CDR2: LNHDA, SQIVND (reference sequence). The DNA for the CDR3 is TGTGCCAGTAGTGTGGGCAGGAACACTGAAGCTTTCTTT. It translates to CASSVGRNTEAFF.

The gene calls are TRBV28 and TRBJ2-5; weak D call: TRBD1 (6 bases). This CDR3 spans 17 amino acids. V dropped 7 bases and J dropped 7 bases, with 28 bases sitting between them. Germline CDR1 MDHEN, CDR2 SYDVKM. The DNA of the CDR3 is TGTGCCAGCACCGCCCTGAATCCGGGACACGGGTTAGGGACCCAGTACTTC. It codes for CASTALNPGHGLGTQYF.

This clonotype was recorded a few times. CDR3 DNA: TGTGCCAGCAGTGTGGAGAGGGTGGCCTATAATTCACCCCTCCACTTT. Translating gives CASSVERVAYNSPLHF. This chain joins TRBV6-5 and TRBJ1-6, with D hard to call. The germline V and J ends were trimmed by 5 bases and 2 bases, with 13 bases remaining between them. From germline, CDR1 is MNHEY and CDR2 SVGAGI. The CDR3 runs to 16 residues.

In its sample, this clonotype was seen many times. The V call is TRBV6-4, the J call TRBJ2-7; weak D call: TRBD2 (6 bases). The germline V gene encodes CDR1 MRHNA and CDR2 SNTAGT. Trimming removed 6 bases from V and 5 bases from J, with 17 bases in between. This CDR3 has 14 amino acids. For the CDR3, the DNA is TGTGCCAGCAGCCTGTACCCCCCGGGAGACGAGCAGTACTTC. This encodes CASSLYPPGDEQYF.

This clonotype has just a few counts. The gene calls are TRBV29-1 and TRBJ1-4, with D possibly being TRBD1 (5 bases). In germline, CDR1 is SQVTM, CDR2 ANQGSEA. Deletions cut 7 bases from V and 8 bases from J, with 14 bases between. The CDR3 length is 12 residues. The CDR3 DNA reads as TGCAGCGGGGCCCAGGGAACCGAAAAACTGTTTTTT. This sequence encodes CSGAQGTEKLFF.

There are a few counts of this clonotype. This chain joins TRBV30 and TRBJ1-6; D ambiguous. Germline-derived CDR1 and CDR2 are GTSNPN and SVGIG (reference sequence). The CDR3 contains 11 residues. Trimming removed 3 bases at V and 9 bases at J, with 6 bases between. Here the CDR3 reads CAWSRLSPLHF. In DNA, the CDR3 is TGTGCCTGGAGCCGCCTTTCACCCCTCCACTTT.

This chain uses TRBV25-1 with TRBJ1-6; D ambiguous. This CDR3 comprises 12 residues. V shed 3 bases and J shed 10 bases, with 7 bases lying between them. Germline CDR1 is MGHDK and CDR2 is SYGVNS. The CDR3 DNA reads TGTGCCAGCAGTGAGAGGTGGTCACCCCTCCACTTT. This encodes CASSERWSPLHF.

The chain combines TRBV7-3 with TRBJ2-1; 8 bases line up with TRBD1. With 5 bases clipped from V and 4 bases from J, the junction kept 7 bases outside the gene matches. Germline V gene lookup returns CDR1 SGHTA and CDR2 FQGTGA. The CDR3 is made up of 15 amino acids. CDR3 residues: CASSTDRGAYNEQFF. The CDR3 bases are TGTGCCAGCAGCACCGACAGGGGAGCATACAATGAGCAGTTCTTC.

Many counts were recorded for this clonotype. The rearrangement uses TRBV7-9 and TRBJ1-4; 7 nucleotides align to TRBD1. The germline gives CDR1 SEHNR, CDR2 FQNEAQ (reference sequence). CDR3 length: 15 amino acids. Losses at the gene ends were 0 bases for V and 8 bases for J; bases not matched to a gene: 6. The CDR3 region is CASSLATGPTEKLFF. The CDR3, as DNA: TGTGCCAGCAGCTTAGCGACAGGGCCCACCGAAAAACTGTTTTTT.

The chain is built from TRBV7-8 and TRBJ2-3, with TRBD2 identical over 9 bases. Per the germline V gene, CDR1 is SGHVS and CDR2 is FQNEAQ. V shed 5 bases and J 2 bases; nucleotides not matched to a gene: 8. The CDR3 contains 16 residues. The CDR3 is CASSATGTSITDTQYF. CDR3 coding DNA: TGTGCCAGCAGCGCGACCGGGACTAGCATCACAGATACGCAGTATTTT.

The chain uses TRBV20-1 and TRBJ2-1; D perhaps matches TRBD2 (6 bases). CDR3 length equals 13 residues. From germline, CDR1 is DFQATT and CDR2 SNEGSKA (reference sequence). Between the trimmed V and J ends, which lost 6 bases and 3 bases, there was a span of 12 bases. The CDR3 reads CSARREYYNEQFF. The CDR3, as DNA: TGCAGTGCGCGGAGGGAATACTACAATGAGCAGTTCTTC.

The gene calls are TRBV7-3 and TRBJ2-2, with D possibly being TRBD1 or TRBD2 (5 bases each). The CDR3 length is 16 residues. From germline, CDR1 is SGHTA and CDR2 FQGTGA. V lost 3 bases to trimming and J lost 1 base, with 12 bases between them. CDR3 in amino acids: CASSFLGEKNTGELFF. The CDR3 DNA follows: TGTGCCAGCAGCTTTCTGGGGGAAAAGAACACCGGGGAGCTGTTTTTT.

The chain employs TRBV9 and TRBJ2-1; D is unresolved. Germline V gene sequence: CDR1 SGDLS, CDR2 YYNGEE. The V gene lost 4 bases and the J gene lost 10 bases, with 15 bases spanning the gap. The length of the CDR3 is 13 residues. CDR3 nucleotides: TGTGCCAGCAGCCCTGCCGGCTATCTGGAGCAGTTCTTC. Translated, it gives CASSPAGYLEQFF.

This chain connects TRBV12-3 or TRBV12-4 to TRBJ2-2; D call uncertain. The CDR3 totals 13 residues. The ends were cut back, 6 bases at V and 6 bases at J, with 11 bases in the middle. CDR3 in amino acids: CASRGEVPGELFF. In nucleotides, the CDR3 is TGTGCCAGCAGGGGCGAGGTTCCCGGGGAGCTGTTTTTT.

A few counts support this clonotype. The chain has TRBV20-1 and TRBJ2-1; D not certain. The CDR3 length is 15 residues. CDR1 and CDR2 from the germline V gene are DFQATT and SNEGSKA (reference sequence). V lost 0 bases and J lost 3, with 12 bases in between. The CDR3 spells CSARDPRSDYNEQFF. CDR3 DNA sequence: TGCAGTGCTAGAGACCCTCGTTCAGACTACAATGAGCAGTTCTTC.

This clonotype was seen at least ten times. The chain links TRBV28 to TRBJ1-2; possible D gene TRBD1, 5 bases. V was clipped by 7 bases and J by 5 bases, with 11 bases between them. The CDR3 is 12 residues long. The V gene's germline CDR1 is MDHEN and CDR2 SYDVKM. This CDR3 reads CASNLPGYGYTF. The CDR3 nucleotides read TGTGCCAGCAATCTTCCAGGGTATGGCTACACCTTC.

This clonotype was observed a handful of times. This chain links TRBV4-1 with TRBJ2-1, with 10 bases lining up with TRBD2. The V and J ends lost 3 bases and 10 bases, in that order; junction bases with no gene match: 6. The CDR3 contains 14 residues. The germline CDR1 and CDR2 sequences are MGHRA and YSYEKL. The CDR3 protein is CASSHLAGEIEQFF. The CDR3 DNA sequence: TGCGCCAGCAGCCATCTAGCGGGGGAGATCGAGCAGTTCTTC.

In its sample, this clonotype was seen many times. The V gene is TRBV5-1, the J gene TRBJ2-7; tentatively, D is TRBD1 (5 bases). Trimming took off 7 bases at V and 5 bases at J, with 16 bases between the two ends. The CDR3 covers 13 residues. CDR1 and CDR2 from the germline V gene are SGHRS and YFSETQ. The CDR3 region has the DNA TGCGCCAGCTCTCAGGGCCCCCGCAACGAGCAGTACTTC. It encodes CASSQGPRNEQYF.

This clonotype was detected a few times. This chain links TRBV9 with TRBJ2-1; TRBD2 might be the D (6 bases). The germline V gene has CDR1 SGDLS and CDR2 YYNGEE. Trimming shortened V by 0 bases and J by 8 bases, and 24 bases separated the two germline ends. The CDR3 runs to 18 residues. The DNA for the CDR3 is TGTGCCAGCAGCGTAGAGCTAGACCGGGGACTTCGGGCGGATGAGCAGTTCTTC. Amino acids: CASSVELDRGLRADEQFF. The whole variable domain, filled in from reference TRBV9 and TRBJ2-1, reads DSGVTQTPKHLITATGQRVTLRCSPRSGDLSVYWYQQSLDQGLQFLIQYYNGEERAKGNILERFSAQQFPDLHSELNLSSLELGDSALYFCASSVELDRGLRADEQFFGPGTRLTVL.

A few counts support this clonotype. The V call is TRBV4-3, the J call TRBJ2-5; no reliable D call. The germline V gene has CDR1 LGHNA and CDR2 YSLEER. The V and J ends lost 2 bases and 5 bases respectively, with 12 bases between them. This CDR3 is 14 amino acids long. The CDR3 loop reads CASSQRHDGETQYF. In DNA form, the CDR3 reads TGCGCCAGCAGCCAAAGACATGATGGGGAGACCCAGTACTTC.

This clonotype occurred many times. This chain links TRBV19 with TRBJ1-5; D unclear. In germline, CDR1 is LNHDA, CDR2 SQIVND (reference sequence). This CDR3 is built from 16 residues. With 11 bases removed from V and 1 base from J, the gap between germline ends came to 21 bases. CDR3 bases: TGTGCCTCCCATCGGGTCTCCTCCCTCAGCAATCAGCCCCAGCATTTT. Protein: CASHRVSSLSNQPQHF.

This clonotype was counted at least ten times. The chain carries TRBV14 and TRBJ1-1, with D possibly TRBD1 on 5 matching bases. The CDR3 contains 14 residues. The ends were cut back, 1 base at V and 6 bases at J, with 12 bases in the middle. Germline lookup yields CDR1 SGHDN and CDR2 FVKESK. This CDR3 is CASSQALVGAEAFF. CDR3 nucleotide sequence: TGTGCCAGCAGCCAAGCCCTAGTAGGGGCTGAAGCTTTCTTT.

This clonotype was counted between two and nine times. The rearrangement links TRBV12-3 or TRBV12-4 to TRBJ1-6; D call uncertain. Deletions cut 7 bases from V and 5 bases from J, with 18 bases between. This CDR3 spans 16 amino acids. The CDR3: CASTVATNADNSPLHF. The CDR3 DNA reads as TGTGCCAGCACCGTAGCAACGAATGCCGATAATTCACCCCTCCACTTT.